The rows below give T cell receptor beta chains drawn from one sample of a study of CXCR3-negative and CXCR3-positive naive CD8 T cells. No DNA is given; TCRdb re-called the 5' RACE reads and lists each CDR3 protein once. The sample's table shows roughly 120,000 distinct CDR3 sequences. Sequences were obtained from naive CXCR3+ CD8+ T cells from blood. These TCRs come from a human donor in good health. Some clones in this sample may be carry-over from other donors' samples. CDR3s include the opening cysteine and the closing phenylalanine or tryptophan.

TRBV3-1	13	TRBJ2-7	CASSPGVSYEQYF
TRBV19	17	TRBJ1-5	CASSSGQGVWSNQPQHF
TRBV4-3	17	TRBJ2-3	CASSQDPSGTSTDTQYF
TRBV7-3	15	TRBJ2-1	CASSLGLAGAREQFF
TRBV28	15	TRBJ2-7	CASSFGGVRTYEQYF
TRBV27	13	TRBJ2-5	CASTSGPQETQYF
TRBV20-1	13	TRBJ1-4	CSARTVVSEKLFF
TRBV6-1	15	TRBJ2-7	CASSDGTGVPYEQYF
TRBV12-3/TRBV12-4	13	TRBJ2-2	CASSFHITGELFF
TRBV20-1	14	TRBJ2-7	CSAREQGPTHEQYF
TRBV28	18	TRBJ1-4	CASCLFGGSGIPNEKLFF
TRBV28	15	TRBJ1-3	CASSFWETREDTIYF
TRBV18	15	TRBJ2-7	CASSPPEGGYYEQYF
TRBV19	14	TRBJ2-7	CASSIDLESYEQYF
TRBV28	14	TRBJ1-2	CASSLSGTNYGYTF
TRBV19	14	TRBJ1-1	CASSEQGWAAEAFF
TRBV5-1	13	TRBJ1-5	CASSTGPNQPQHF
TRBV30	13	TRBJ2-3	CAWSEGCTDTQYF
TRBV6-6	14	TRBJ2-7	CASRIAGLANEQYF
TRBV4-1	12	TRBJ2-1	CASSQDTDEQFF
TRBV21-1	17	TRBJ2-5	CASSKVALVRRGKTQYF
TRBV4-1	13	TRBJ1-5	CASSVGVAQPQHF
TRBV5-5	15	TRBJ2-1	CASSPSGNGGDEQFF
TRBV7-9	15	TRBJ2-3	CASSSRQGHADTQYF
TRBV6-6	15	TRBJ2-2	CASSYVKAGSGELFF
TRBV4-1	13	TRBJ2-7	CASSQAGTYEQYF
TRBV28	14	TRBJ2-7	CASSLYSGGNEQYF
TRBV29-1	16	TRBJ1-1	CSVEGRQGATLTEAFF
TRBV14	14	TRBJ2-1	CASSQRTGIDEQFF
TRBV29-1	12	TRBJ2-3	CSVEPAGDTQYF
TRBV7-9	14	TRBJ1-5	CASSLDGGLMPQHF
TRBV19	13	TRBJ1-1	CASHATENTEAFF
TRBV7-2	16	TRBJ2-3	CASRVGLAGAADTQYF
TRBV18	16	TRBJ1-5	CASSPRDVDSNQPQHF
TRBV6-5	13	TRBJ2-7	CASSFLSSYEQYF
TRBV5-6	11	TRBJ1-1	CASLAGTEAFF
TRBV12-3/TRBV12-4	15	TRBJ2-2	CASSFKGRGTGELFF
TRBV7-8	13	TRBJ1-5	CASSLESGQPQHF
TRBV7-3	16	TRBJ1-1	CASSPPRGGENTEAFF
TRBV5-1	15	TRBJ2-1	CASSLAWGGPFEQFF
TRBV3-1	15	TRBJ2-5	CASSQERAVWETQYF
TRBV4-1	15	TRBJ1-1	CASSQARTVNTEAFF
TRBV6-5	14	TRBJ2-2	CASTQALMAGELFF
TRBV7-2	18	TRBJ1-2	CASSLTLGTAPWDYGYTF
TRBV7-9	19	TRBJ2-5	CASSLDGGAYRDYQETQYF
TRBV7-9	18	TRBJ2-5	CASSRGISGGPGQETQYF
TRBV5-4	12	TRBJ2-5	CASIHRGETQYF
TRBV12-3/TRBV12-4	14	TRBJ2-2	CASSLVGNTGELFF
TRBV6-5	17	TRBJ2-2	CASSLTVTGVGTGELFF
TRBV5-1	14	TRBJ1-1	CASSSVSISTEAFF
TRBV4-1	15	TRBJ1-5	CASSQDQKGYQPQHF
TRBV27	13	TRBJ2-7	CASREDSSYEQYF